Below are 20 T cell receptor beta chains sequenced from a single sample in a study of blood T cell repertoires in COVID-19. The repertoire was sequenced with immunoSEQ multiplex PCR; TCRdb's copy has only in-frame clones and lacks some. Seen here are 240,000 or so clones, roughly nine tenths observed once, and the top ten hold 6.2%. Sequencing used peripheral blood. All receptors come from a man aged 55 to 70 with acute or convalescent COVID-19.

The CDR3 spells CASSYSIAGDTGELFF. CDR3 DNA: TGTGCCAGCAGTTACTCGATAGCAGGGGACACCGGGGAGCTGTTTTTT. The V gene is TRBV6-2 or TRBV6-3, the J gene TRBJ2-2; possible D gene TRBD1, 6 bases. Germline loops: CDR1 MNHEY, CDR2 SVGEGT. The V end lost 0 bases, the J end lost 3 bases, and 11 bases lay between the germline ends. This CDR3 is 16 amino acids long.

The chain uses TRBV7-2 and TRBJ2-1, with D tentatively TRBD2 (6 bases). The CDR3 consists of 16 residues. The ends were cut back, 1 base at V and 1 base at J, with 11 bases in the middle. Germline V gene sequence: CDR1 SGHTA, CDR2 FQGNSA. CDR3 in DNA: TGTGCCAGCAGCTTAGATCAGCGGGCTTCCTACAATGAGCAGTTCTTC. This sequence encodes CASSLDQRASYNEQFF.

The CDR3 is CAWGDSYEQFF. In DNA, the CDR3 is TGTGCCTGGGGTGACAGCTATGAGCAGTTCTTC. The J gene is TRBJ2-1, the V gene TRBV30; D is perhaps TRBD1 (5 bases). The CDR3 is 11 amino acids. CDR1 is GTSNPN, CDR2 SVGIG, per germline (reference sequence). Trimming stripped 5 bases from V and 8 bases from J, with 10 bases between.

CDR3 in DNA: TGCGCCAGCAGCCAACGGACAGGGGGCGACTATGGCTACACCTTC. It specifies CASSQRTGGDYGYTF. The chain links TRBV5-1 to TRBJ1-2; 11 nucleotides align to TRBD1. The V segment lost 4 bases and the J segment 3 bases; nucleotides outside the gene matches: 5. From germline, CDR1 is SGHRS and CDR2 YFSETQ. This CDR3 has 15 residues.

This clone has only a few counts. The chain recombines TRBV7-6 with TRBJ2-7, with D possibly matching TRBD1 (5 bases). The CDR3 loop spans 15 amino acids. From germline, CDR1 is SGHVS and CDR2 FNYEAQ. The V end lost 5 bases, the J end lost 0 bases, and 14 bases lay between the germline ends. As DNA, the CDR3 is TGTGCCAGCAGCCCTCGAAATGGGGCCTCCTACGAGCAGTACTTC. Residues: CASSPRNGASYEQYF.

The V gene is TRBV7-3, the J gene TRBJ2-7; maybe TRBD2 (5 bases). V was shortened by 6 bases and J by 0 bases, with 15 bases between the two germline ends. CDR1 is SGHTA and CDR2 is FQGTGA in the germline V gene. The length of the CDR3 is 15 residues. CDR3 in DNA: TGTGCCAGCAGTTCCGAGGGCACGGCCTCCTACGAGCAGTACTTC. Residues: CASSSEGTASYEQYF.

Turning to this clone: Other DNA sequences of this sample code for an identical CDR3. The rearrangement links TRBV30 to TRBJ1-6; 7 bases are shared with TRBD1. Germline CDR1 GTSNPN, CDR2 SVGIG (reference sequence). The CDR3 is 13 residues long. V was pared by 5 bases and J by 5 bases, with 3 bases of the junction left unmatched. CDR3 protein: CAWSTGNNSPLHF. The CDR3 nucleotides read TGTGCCTGGTCGACAGGGAATAATTCACCCCTCCACTTT.

The chain joins TRBV7-2 to TRBJ2-5; 7 bases map to TRBD1. Unmatched junction bases numbered 8, after V lost 5 bases and J lost 5 bases. The germline V gene has CDR1 SGHTA and CDR2 FQGNSA. This CDR3 region has 14 residues. CDR3 in amino acids: CASSSDRVGETQYF. CDR3 DNA: TGTGCCAGCAGCAGTGACAGGGTAGGCGAGACCCAGTACTTC.

The V call is TRBV4-3, the J call TRBJ1-2, with 7 bases identical to TRBD1. CDR1 LGHNA and CDR2 YSLEER come from the germline V gene. The CDR3 spans 15 residues. The junction had 10 bases not matched to a gene; V was cut back by 1 base and J by 8 bases. In nucleotides, the CDR3 is TGCGCCAGCAGCCAAGCGCACCAGGGGGAATCGGGCTACACCTTC. Protein: CASSQAHQGESGYTF.

The chain carries TRBV19 and TRBJ2-3; 7 nucleotides agree with TRBD2. The CDR3 is 15 amino acids. CDR1 is LNHDA, CDR2 SQIVND, per germline (reference sequence). V was pared by 7 bases and J by 2 bases, with 9 bases of the junction left unmatched. This CDR3 reads CASTQRDHPTDTQYF. The CDR3, as DNA: TGTGCCAGTACCCAGCGGGACCACCCCACAGATACGCAGTATTTT.

The chain carries TRBV5-5 and TRBJ1-1; 8 bases are a match to TRBD1. Trimming took 4 bases from V and 11 from J; bases not matched to a gene: 10. CDR3 size: 13 residues. Germline V gene data show CDR1 as SGHKS and CDR2 as YYEKEE (reference sequence). In DNA, the CDR3 is TGTGCCAGCAGCCCCCGGACAGGGTCTTTGGCTTTCTTT. Translating gives CASSPRTGSLAFF.

The gene calls are TRBV4-3 and TRBJ1-1, with 8 bases lining up with TRBD1. J gave up 1 base and V 6 bases, and 4 bases lay outside the gene matches. The CDR3 totals 14 residues. Germline V gene sequence: CDR1 LGHNA, CDR2 YSLEER. Written as DNA, the CDR3 is TGCGCCAGCAGAAGGGGACAGGAGAACACTGAAGCTTTCTTT. It codes for CASRRGQENTEAFF.

In its sample, this clone was seen once. The chain carries TRBV27 and TRBJ2-7; D perhaps matches TRBD2 (5 bases). This CDR3 has 14 residues. Germline V gene data show CDR1 as MNHEY and CDR2 as SMNVEV (reference sequence). V lost 7 bases, J lost 0 bases, and 13 bases lay in between. In DNA form, the CDR3 reads TGTGCCAGCACCGGGCTAGCCAACTCCTACGAGCAGTACTTC. Protein sequence: CASTGLANSYEQYF.

The chain employs TRBV28 and TRBJ1-5; D call uncertain. This CDR3 region has 17 residues. The germline CDR1 and CDR2 sequences are MDHEN and SYDVKM. V was shortened by 8 bases and J by 3 bases, with 23 bases between the two germline ends. CDR3 protein: CASCTSRSLRTNQPQHF. In DNA, the CDR3 is TGTGCCAGCTGCACCTCCCGGAGCCTGAGAACCAATCAGCCCCAGCATTTT.

The V call is TRBV7-9, the J call TRBJ1-4; 8 bases line up with TRBD1. Per the germline V gene, CDR1 is SEHNR and CDR2 is FQNEAQ (reference sequence). This CDR3 is built from 17 residues. After removal of 5 bases from V and 12 bases from J, the junction contained 20 bases not matched to a gene. CDR3 protein: CASSQSFSGGAVGELFF. DNA for the CDR3: TGTGCCAGCAGCCAAAGTTTTTCAGGGGGCGCGGTTGGTGAACTGTTTTTT. The full variable domain, rest sourced from reference TRBV7-9 and TRBJ1-4, is DTGVSQNPRHKITKRGQNVTFRCDPISEHNRLYWYRQTLGQGPEFLTYFQNEAQLEKSRLLSDRFSAERPKGSFSTLEIQRTEQGDSAMYLCASSQSFSGGAVGELFFGSGTQLSVL.

The chain uses TRBV27 and TRBJ1-5, with 9 bases that match TRBD1. The germline V gene has CDR1 MNHEY and CDR2 SMNVEV (reference sequence). The V and J ends lost 0 bases and 0 bases, in that order; junction bases with no gene match: 3. CDR3 length equals 17 residues. CDR3 protein: CASSLSQTGGSNQPQHF. CDR3 nucleotide sequence: TGTGCCAGCAGTTTATCCCAGACAGGGGGTAGCAATCAGCCCCAGCATTTT.

The gene calls are TRBV5-4 and TRBJ2-6; D call uncertain. Germline V CDR1 and CDR2: SGHNT, YYREEE (reference sequence). V lost 0 bases to trimming and J lost 0 bases, with 13 bases between them. The CDR3 consists of 18 residues. Here the CDR3 DNA reads TGTGCCAGCAGCTTGGTTTCAGTCCTAGACTCTGGGGCCAACGTCCTGACTTTC. This codes for CASSLVSVLDSGANVLTF.

The V call is TRBV25-1, the J call TRBJ1-5; D not resolved. Looked up from germline, CDR1 is MGHDK and CDR2 is SYGVNS. The ends were cut back, 6 bases at V and 3 bases at J, with 9 bases in the middle. The CDR3 is made up of 13 amino acids. The CDR3 DNA reads TGTGCCAGCAGGGGAGGGTCCAATCAGCCCCAGCATTTT. Translation: CASRGGSNQPQHF.

V gene TRBV7-9 combines with J gene TRBJ1-2; D may be TRBD1 (5 bases). CDR1 and CDR2 (germline): SEHNR, FQNEAQ (reference sequence). Trimming stripped 5 bases from V and 8 bases from J, with 15 bases between. The CDR3 is 13 amino acids. This CDR3 is CASSHPGQSGYTF. In nucleotides, the CDR3 is TGTGCCAGCAGCCATCCAGGGCAGTCAGGCTACACCTTC.

The chain joins TRBV18 to TRBJ1-4; D is perhaps TRBD1 (5 bases). The CDR3 extends over 14 amino acids. Germline loops: CDR1 KGHSH, CDR2 LQKENI. The V gene lost 4 bases and the J gene lost 7 bases, with 13 bases spanning the gap. For the CDR3, the DNA is TGTGCCAGCTCACTGGAGGGACGAGGTGAAAAACTGTTTTTT. Protein: CASSLEGRGEKLFF.